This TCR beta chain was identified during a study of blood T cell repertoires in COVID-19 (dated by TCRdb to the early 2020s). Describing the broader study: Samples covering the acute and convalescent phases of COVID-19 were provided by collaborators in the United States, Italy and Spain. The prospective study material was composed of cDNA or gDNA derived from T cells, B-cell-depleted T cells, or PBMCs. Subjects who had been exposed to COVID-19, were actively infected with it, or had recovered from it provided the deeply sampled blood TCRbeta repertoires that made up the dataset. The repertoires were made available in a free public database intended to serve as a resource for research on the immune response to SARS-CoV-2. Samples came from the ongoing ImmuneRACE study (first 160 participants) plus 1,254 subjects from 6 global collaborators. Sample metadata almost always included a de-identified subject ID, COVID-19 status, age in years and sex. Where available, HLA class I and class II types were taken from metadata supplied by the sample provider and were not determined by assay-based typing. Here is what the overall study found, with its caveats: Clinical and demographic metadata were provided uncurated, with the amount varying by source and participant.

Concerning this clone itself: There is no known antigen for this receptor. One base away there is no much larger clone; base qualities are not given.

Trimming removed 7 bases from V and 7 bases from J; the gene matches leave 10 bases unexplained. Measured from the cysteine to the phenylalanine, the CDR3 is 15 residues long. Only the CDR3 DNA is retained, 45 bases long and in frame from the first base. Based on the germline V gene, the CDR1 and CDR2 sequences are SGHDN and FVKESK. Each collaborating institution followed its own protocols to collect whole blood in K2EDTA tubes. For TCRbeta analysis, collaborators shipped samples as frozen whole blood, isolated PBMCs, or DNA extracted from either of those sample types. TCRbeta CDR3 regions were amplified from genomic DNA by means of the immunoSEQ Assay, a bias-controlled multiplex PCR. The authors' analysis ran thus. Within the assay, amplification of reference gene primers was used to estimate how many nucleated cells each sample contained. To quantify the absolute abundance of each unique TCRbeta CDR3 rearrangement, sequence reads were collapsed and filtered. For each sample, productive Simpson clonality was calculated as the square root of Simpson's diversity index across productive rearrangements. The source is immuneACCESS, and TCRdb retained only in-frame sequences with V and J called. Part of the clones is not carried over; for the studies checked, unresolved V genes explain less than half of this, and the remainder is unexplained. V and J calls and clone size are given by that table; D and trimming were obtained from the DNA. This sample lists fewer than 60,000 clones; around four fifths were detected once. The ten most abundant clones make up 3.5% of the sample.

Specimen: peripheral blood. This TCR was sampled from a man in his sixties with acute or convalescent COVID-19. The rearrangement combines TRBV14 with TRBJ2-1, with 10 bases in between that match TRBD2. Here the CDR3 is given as CASTLQAGGVNEQFF. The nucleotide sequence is TGTGCCAGCACCCTTCAAGCGGGGGGGGTTAATGAGCAGTTCTTC.